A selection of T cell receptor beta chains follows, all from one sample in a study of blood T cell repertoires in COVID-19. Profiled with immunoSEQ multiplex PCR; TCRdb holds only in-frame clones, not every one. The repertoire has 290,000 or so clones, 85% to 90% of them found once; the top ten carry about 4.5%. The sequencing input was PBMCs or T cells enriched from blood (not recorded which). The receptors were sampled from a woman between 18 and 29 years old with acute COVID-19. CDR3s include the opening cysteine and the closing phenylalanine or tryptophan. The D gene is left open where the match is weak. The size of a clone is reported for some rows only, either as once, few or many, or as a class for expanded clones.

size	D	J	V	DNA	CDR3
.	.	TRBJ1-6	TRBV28	TGTGCCAGCAGTTTTTTCGGGGGTAGCTCACCCCTCCACTTT	CASSFFGGSSPLHF
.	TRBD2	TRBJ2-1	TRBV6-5	TGTGCCACTTCCCCGGGGGGGGAATCCTACAATGAGCAGTTCTTC	CATSPGGESYNEQFF
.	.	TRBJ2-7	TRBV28	TGTGCTGCACAGGGCCCATCCTACGAGCAGTACTTC	CAAQGPSYEQYF
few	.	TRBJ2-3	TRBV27	TGTGCCAGCAGTTTAGGACGGGGGTTTAGTTATACGCAGTATTTT	CASSLGRGFSYTQYF
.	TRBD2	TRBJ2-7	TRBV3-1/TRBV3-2	TGTGCCAGCAGCCATTCCAAGCGGGAGAACGAGCAGTACTTC	CASSHSKRENEQYF
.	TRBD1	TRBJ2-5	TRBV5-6	TGTGCCAGCAGACGGACAGGGGATGAGACCCAGTACTTC	CASRRTGDETQYF
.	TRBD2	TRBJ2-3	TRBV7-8	TGTGCCAGCAGCTTAGCATCATGGCGGGAGGGCTTCACAGATACGCAGTATTTT	CASSLASWREGFTDTQYF
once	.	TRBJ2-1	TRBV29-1	TGCAGCGTTGTATCCTACAATGAGCAGTTCTTC	CSVVSYNEQFF
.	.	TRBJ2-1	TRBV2	TGTGCCAGCAGTGAACAGGGCGATGAGCAGTTCTTC	CASSEQGDEQFF
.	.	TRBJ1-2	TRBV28	TGTGCCAGCAGTTTGCCATACCACAGGGCTAACTATGGCTACACCTTC	CASSLPYHRANYGYTF
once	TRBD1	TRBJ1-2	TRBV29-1	TGCAGCGTCGGACAGGGAACGGGCTACACCTTC	CSVGQGTGYTF
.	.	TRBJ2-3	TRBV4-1	TGCGCCAGCAGCCAAGGGGCGGGGCTCACAGATACGCAGTATTTT	CASSQGAGLTDTQYF
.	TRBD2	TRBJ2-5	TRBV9	TGTGCCAGCAGCCTCCGGGGGACTAGCGGGGTTCAAGAGACCCAGTACTTC	CASSLRGTSGVQETQYF
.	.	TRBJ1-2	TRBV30	TGTGCCTGGGAATTCCAGGGCGGCTATGGCTACACCTTC	CAWEFQGGYGYTF
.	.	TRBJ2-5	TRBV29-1	TGCAGCGCCGGGAGTGTGCGGGAGACCCAGTACTTC	CSAGSVRETQYF
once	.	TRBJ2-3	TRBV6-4	TGTGCCAGCAGTGAAACGGACAGCCCTAGCACAGATACGCAGTATTTT	CASSETDSPSTDTQYF
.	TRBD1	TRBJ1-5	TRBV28	TGTGCCAGCAGTTCACCGGGACAGGGGTATCAGCCCCAGCATTTT	CASSSPGQGYQPQHF
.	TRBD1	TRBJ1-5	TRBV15	TGTGCCACCAGTTTAGACAGGGGGCGGCCCCAGCATTTT	CATSLDRGRPQHF
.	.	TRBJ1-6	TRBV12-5	TGTGCTAGTGGTGTCCACATTCCGGGGCCCCTCCACTTT	CASGVHIPGPLHF
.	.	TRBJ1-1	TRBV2	TGTGCCAGCAGTGAACGGCAGGATTACACTGAAGCTTTCTTT	CASSERQDYTEAFF
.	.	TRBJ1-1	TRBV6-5	TGTGCCAGCAGTTACGCCGGAGGTGAAGCTTTCTTT	CASSYAGGEAFF
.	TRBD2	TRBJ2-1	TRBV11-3	TGTGCCAGCAGCTGGGGACTAGCGGGAGGCAATGAGCAGTTCTTC	CASSWGLAGGNEQFF
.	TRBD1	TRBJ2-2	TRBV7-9	TGTGCCAGCAGCGAAGGACAGGGTCACACCGGGGAGCTGTTTTTT	CASSEGQGHTGELFF
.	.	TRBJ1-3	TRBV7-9	TGTGCCACCGAGCGGGGAGCTGGAAACACCATATATTTT	CATERGAGNTIYF
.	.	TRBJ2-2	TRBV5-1	TGCGCCAGCAGCTTGGGACAAACGACACCCGGGGAGCTGTTTTTT	CASSLGQTTPGELFF
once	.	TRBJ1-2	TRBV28	TGTGCCAGCAGTTTAAGGGGTGGGGGCTACACCTTC	CASSLRGGGYTF
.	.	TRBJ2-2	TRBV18	TGTGCCAGCTCACCCCTAGGGGGGAACACCGGGGAGCTGTTTTTT	CASSPLGGNTGELFF
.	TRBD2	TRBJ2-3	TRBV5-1	TGCGCCAGCAGCTTCGAAATAGCGGGAGGACCCGGCACAGATACGCAGTATTTT	CASSFEIAGGPGTDTQYF